One T cell receptor (beta chain) is described in this entry. What antigen it recognizes has not been identified. No base quality values were provided; no much bigger clone lies one nucleotide off. The record originates from a study of cytomegalovirus exposure and HLA in healthy donors (TCRdb year 2017). Background for the entire study: An earlier analysis of some 500 of the donors reported 250 to 350 Gb of sequence data and 100 million to 140 million unique TCR beta sequences from about 200 million T cells. HLA typing included class I and class II loci at four-digit resolution. Rather than drawing on any new phenotypic data, the later analysis identified candidate immune exposures from TCR beta sequences and the way those sequences occurred across donors. All discovery cohort repertoires had been generated using a single sequencing platform. To study patterns of TCR occurrence, a later analysis re-analyzed previously published TCR beta repertoires from 650 to 750 donors and added high-resolution HLA genotyping. On average, roughly 240,000 unique TCR beta nucleotide sequences were sequenced per donor among fewer than 500 genotyped donors of the cohort, with around 19% of those sequences being non-productive. The study aimed to test whether signatures of past pathogen exposure could be identified by cataloging public T cell receptors. A later genetic analysis used genome-wide SNP genotypes for about 60% of the roughly 700 donors, treating that subset as a discovery cohort. To predict cytomegalovirus infection status, the study brought together high-throughput TCR immunosequencing, statistical association of individual TCRs with disease status, and machine learning. The T cell repertoires of 666 subjects were profiled by immunosequencing and related to cytomegalovirus serostatus. In addition to the first cohort of 500 to 850 subjects, a separate validation cohort of over 90 different subjects was used. An earlier analysis of 587 of the donors applied high-throughput TCR beta sequencing to assess whether each TCR beta V gene segment acted as functional or pseudogenic. An early release that covered about 600 HLA-typed donors contained around 300 gigabases of sequencing data and tens of millions of unique TCR sequences. Of the 350 to 400 genotyped donors, about 84% fell in the genetic ancestry cluster associated with self-reported Caucasian donors. Donor age, sex, ethnicity and CMV serostatus were compiled alongside the repertoire data. Because of strong linkage in the cohort, roughly five DR-DQ haplotypes were treated as single units for association and clustering. Typing coverage differed by locus: A, B, C, DRB1 and DQB1 were typed in about 620-630 donors, DQA1 in approximately 520, DPA1 in 606, and DPB1 in 472.

Reading from cysteine to phenylalanine, the CDR3 counts 14 amino acids. Only the CDR3 portion is preserved as DNA: 42 bases, with reading frame beginning at the first base. CDR1 and CDR2 were assigned from the germline V gene as MDHEN and SYDVKM. V loses 6 bases, J loses 2 bases, and the germline ends lie 13 bases apart. Library prep was done by the immunoSEQ multiplex PCR assay. For the multiplex PCR, a mixture combining 60 forward primers for TCR Vbeta segments and 13 reverse primers for TCR Jbeta segments was used. The CDR3 region of rearranged TCR beta genes was amplified from genomic DNA with a multiplex PCR assay. Amplified TCR beta libraries were sequenced as 87-base-pair reads on the Illumina HiSeq System. The source study handled its data this way. Across the 700 or so repertoires, a later analysis counted tens of millions of unique TCR beta chains, some 11 million of which were shared by at least two donors. Raw reads were error-corrected and collapsed into unique sequences by a nearest-neighbor algorithm in which closely related sequences were merged to remove PCR and sequencing errors. CDR3 sequences were aligned to IMGT reference sequences to assign V, D and J gene segments. For a sequence to be retained, at least a six-nucleotide match to both a V gene segment and a J gene segment was required. Rearrangements were called productive when the CDR3 lacked stop codons and stayed in frame with V and J; all others were non-productive. Following IMGT convention, CDR3 was defined as the stretch from the second conserved V-encoded cysteine to the conserved J-encoded phenylalanine. In an earlier analysis of just under 600 of the donors, sequences lacking an unambiguous match to a single V gene segment were excluded. An earlier analysis of a few hundred of the donors called V segments functional above 56.7% productive rearrangements and segregating when the between-donor standard deviation exceeded 5%. A statistical classification framework was built to diagnose cytomegalovirus status from the catalog of TCR beta chain sequences. In a later analysis, V and J genes were assigned by comparing TCR nucleotide sequences against IMGT/GENE-DB human TR gene sequences. A later analysis assigned CDR3 sequences and most-parsimonious VDJ recombination scenarios with the TCRdist pipeline. In a later analysis, each TCR beta chain was defined by its CDR3 amino acid sequence together with its V-gene family, and reads without a unique V-gene family were excluded. As a way to deal with suspected cross-contamination and a sequencing artifact, a later analysis dropped hundreds of nucleotide sequences that were highly shared and had low generation probability. For each public chain, a later analysis derived a clonal expansion index from normalized ranks of inferred template counts within each repertoire. In a later analysis, generation probabilities were computed using a VDJ recombination model fitted to out-of-frame rearrangements, and the results were checked against IGoR. A later analysis scored TCR-TCR, TCR-HLA and TCR-CMV co-occurrence with hypergeometric tests, applying a repertoire-size bias correction to TCR pairs. False discovery rates were estimated in a later analysis by permuting HLA or CMV assignments 20 times. In a later analysis, co-occurring TCRs were grouped using DBSCAN, with TCRdist sequence similarity added in when clustering inside HLA-allele-positive subsets. Repertoires with fewer than 30,000 or more than 120,000 public chains were left out of co-occurrence clustering, as were roughly five repertoires with anomalous nucleotide sharing. What TCRdb holds here is the immuneACCESS table cut down to in-frame rearrangements. Part of the clones is not present; checked against another copy, under half of the missing clones reflect an unresolved V gene, and the others are unexplained. D and trimming were read from the DNA, whereas the V and J calls and clone size are those reported in that table. For this sample the table gives fewer than 120,000 clones, of which around 78% were detected only once. The top ten clones comprise around 1.3% of the sample.

Study-wide conclusions, independent of this receptor: A later analysis found that HLA-associated TCR beta chains were more clonally expanded and had lower generation probabilities than equally common non-associated chains. Linkage disequilibrium might explain the correlated functional status among segregating V segments, but an unknown experimental factor could not be excluded. A cluster of highly shared sequence variants was judged likely to be a technical artifact of the sequencing pipeline. In both the original and validation cohorts, the classifier was reported to diagnose cytomegalovirus status with high specificity and sensitivity. Sequencing depth was assumed to be roughly uniform across donors in the presence/absence analyses, though that assumption may not hold. According to a later analysis, parvovirus B19, influenza, CMV and Epstein-Barr virus appeared linked to several top co-occurrence clusters. V-gene and J-gene trimming of TCR beta chains was associated with a missense DCLRE1C variant in a later genetic analysis, and the association was replicated in an independent cohort. A few of the identified cytomegalovirus-associated TCR beta chains were confirmed in vitro to be specific for cytomegalovirus antigens. While some public TCRs were present in many individuals, most TCR sequences turned up only very rarely across donors. A further reported finding was that TCR beta sequences accurately predicted the HLA-A and HLA-B alleles for most subjects in the first cohort. Most CMV-associated TCR beta chains appeared to be HLA-restricted in a later analysis, and the HLA associations seemed to be driven largely by CMV exposure. It was suggested by the authors that the approach could potentially be generalized to other disease states and immunological phenotypes. HLA typing was unavailable for some donors at each locus, so association tests used only the typed subset. This cohort had only TCR beta chains sequenced, and the lack of alpha or paired-chain data limited which features could be detected. According to a later genetic analysis, donors in an Asian-associated ancestry cluster had fewer N-insertions in productive TCRs than the approximately 700-donor mean. When HLA alleles, especially DR and DQ, strongly co-occurred, TCR associations were difficult to assign to individual alleles. At a false discovery rate of 0.05, a later analysis linked around 17,000 TCR beta sequences to specific HLA alleles. The earlier analysis of about 600 of the donors excluded roughly 17 rarely observed V segments, including chromosome 9 orphons, because counts were too low. Some IMGT-functional V segments, including TRBV6-2 and TRBV6-3, could not be told apart with the 87-base-pair reads, so those segments were excluded. In an earlier analysis of approximately 590 of the donors, most TCR beta V segments appeared in productive rearrangements about 87% or about 30% of the time, broadly matching IMGT annotations. A total of about 180 TCR beta chains were listed by the study as associated with cytomegalovirus. For the cohort, immune exposure information was limited to CMV serostatus. In a later analysis, TCR association rates were found to vary across HLA loci, with the most associated TCRs seen for DRB1 alleles and the fewest for HLA-C alleles.

The cohort was made up of about 670 healthy bone marrow donors. Cohort members were all nominally healthy when sampled, although unrecorded immune exposures were likely present. The donor tested CMV seronegative, placing the donor among the 350 or so seronegative members of the cohort. A peripheral blood sample was collected from each donor, and TCR beta sequencing was performed on peripheral blood mononuclear cells. Genomic DNA extraction from the blood cell samples was performed with the Qiagen DNeasy Blood Extraction Kit. The sequence derives from a young woman in good health and CMV-seronegative. Sequencing used PBMCs. This sequence uses TRBV28 and TRBJ1-1; the D gene is possibly TRBD1, with 5 bases matching. The nucleotide sequence is TGTGCCAGCAGGACCGAGACAGTAAACACTGAAGCTTTCTTT. Its product reads: CASRTETVNTEAFF.